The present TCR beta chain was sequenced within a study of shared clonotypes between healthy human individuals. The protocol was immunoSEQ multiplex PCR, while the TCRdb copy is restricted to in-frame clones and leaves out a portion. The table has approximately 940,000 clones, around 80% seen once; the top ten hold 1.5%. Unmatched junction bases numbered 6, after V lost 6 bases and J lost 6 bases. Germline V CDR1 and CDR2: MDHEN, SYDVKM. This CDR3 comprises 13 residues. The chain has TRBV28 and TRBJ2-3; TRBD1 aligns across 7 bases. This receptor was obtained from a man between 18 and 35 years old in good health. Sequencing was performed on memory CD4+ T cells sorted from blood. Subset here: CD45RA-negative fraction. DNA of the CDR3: TGTGCCAGCAGAAACCGGGACAGTGATACGCAGTATTTT. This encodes CASRNRDSDTQYF.